This TCR beta chain was profiled in a study of tumor-infiltrating lymphocytes in localized non-small cell lung cancer. At the level of the study: Patients included smokers and never-smokers with various histologies, some sampled after neoadjuvant chemotherapy. From each patient, both tumor and uninvolved lung, non-adjacent to tumor, were sampled.

Measured with immunoSEQ multiplex PCR; TCRdb has only the in-frame clones, and not every one. The sample lists 20,000 to 25,000 clones; over 70% were seen once. Study results and caveats: Tumor T-cell fraction was not associated with recurrence-free survival. Each assay used a separate piece of the same tissue.

This clone was seen a few times. The antigen is undetermined. V shed 6 bases, J shed 5 bases, and the junction held 7 bases outside the gene matches. This CDR3 is built from 14 residues. Looked up from germline, CDR1 is MRHNA and CDR2 is SNTAGT. This sequence was found in a human donor with non-small cell lung cancer. This sequence joins TRBV6-4 and TRBJ1-1, with 9 bases lining up with TRBD1. Input material: lung tumor tissue. This CDR3 reads CASRGQGWDTEAFF. The DNA for the CDR3 is TGTGCCAGCAGGGGACAGGGCTGGGATACTGAAGCTTTCTTT.